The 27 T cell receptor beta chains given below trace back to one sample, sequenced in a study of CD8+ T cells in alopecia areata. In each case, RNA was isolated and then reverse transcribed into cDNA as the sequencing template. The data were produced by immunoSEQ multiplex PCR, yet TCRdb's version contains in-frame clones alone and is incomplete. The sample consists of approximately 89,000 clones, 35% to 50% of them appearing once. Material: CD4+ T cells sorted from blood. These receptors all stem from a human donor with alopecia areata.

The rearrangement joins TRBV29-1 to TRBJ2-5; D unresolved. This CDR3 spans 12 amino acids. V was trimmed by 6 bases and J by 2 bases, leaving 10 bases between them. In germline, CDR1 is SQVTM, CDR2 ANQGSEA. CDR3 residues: CSVPLAQETQYF. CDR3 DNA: TGCAGCGTCCCCCTGGCTCAAGAGACCCAGTACTTC.

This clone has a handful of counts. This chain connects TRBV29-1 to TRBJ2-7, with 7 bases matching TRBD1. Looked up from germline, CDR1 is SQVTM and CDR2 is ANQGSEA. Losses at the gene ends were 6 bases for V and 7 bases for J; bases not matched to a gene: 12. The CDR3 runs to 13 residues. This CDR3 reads CSVLLQGTREQYF. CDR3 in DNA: TGCAGCGTCTTGCTACAGGGGACACGTGAGCAGTACTTC.

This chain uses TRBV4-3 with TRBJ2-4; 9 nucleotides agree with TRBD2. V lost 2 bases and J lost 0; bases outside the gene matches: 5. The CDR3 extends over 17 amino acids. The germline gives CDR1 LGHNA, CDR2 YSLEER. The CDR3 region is CASSQSAGGAAKNIQYF. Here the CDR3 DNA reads TGCGCCAGCAGCCAATCGGCGGGAGGGGCAGCCAAAAACATTCAGTACTTC.

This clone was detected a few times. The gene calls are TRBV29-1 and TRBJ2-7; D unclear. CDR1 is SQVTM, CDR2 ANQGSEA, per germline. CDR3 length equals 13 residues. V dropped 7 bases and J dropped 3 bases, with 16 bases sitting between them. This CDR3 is CSGSLTSHYEQYF. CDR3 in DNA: TGCAGCGGATCCTTAACCTCCCACTACGAGCAGTACTTC.

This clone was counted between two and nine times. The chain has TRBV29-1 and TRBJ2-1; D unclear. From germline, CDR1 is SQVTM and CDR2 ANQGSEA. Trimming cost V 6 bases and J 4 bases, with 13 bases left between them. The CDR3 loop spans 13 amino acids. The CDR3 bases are TGCAGCGTCGACCACAGCGTATACAATGAGCAGTTCTTC. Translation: CSVDHSVYNEQFF.

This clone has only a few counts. DNA for the CDR3: TGTGCCAGCAGCGTAGGCGGTGGAGCAGGGAGGATCACTGAAGCTTTCTTT. It codes for CASSVGGGAGRITEAFF. The V gene is TRBV9, the J gene TRBJ1-1; D perhaps matches TRBD1 (5 bases). The germline V and J ends were trimmed by 0 bases and 4 bases, with 19 bases remaining between them. Per the germline V gene, CDR1 is SGDLS and CDR2 is YYNGEE. This CDR3 is 17 amino acids long.

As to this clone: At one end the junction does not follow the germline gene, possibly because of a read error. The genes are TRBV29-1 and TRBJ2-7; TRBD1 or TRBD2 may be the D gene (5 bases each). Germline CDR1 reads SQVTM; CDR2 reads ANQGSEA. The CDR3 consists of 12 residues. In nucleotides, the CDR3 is TGCAGCGCGGGACGGATCTCCCACGAGCAGTACTTC. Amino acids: CSAGRISHEQYF.

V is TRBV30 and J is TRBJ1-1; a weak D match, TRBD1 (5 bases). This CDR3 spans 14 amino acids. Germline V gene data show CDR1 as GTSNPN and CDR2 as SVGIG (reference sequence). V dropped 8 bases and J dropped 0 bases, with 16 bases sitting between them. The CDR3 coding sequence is TGTGCCGCGGGCACAGGAAGCCTGAACACTGAAGCTTTCTTT. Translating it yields CAAGTGSLNTEAFF.

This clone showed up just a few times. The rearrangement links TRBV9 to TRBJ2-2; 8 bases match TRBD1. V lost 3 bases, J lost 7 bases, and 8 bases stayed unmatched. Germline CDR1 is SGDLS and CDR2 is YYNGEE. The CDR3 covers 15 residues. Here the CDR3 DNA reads TGTGCCAGCAGCGCAACAGGGGGTTGGAGCGGGGAGCTGTTTTTT. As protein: CASSATGGWSGELFF.

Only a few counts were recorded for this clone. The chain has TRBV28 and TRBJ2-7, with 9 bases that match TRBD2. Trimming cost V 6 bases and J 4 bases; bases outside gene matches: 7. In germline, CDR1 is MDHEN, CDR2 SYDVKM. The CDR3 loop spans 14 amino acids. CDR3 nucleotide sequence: TGTGCCAGCAGCCCCAGACTAGCGGATTACGAGCAGTACTTC. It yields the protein CASSPRLADYEQYF.

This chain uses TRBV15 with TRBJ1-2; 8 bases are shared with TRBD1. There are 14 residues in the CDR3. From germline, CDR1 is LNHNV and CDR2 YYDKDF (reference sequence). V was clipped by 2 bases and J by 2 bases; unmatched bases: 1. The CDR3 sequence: CATSRRQGNYGYTF. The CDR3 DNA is TGTGCCACCAGCAGAAGACAGGGGAACTATGGCTACACCTTC.

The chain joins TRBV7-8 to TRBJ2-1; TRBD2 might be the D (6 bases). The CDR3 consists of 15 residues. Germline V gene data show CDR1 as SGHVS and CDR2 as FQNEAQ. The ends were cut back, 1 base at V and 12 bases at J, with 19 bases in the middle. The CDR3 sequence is CASSLDERRGGGQFF. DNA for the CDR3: TGTGCCAGCAGCTTAGACGAGCGTCGGGGAGGCGGGCAGTTCTTC.

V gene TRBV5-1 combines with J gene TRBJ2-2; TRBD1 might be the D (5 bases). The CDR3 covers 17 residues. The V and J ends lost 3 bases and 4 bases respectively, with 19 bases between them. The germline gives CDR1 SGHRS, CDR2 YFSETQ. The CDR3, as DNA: TGCGCCAGCAGCTACCAAATGGGGCTGCAGATCACCGGGGAGCTGTTTTTT. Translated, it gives CASSYQMGLQITGELFF.

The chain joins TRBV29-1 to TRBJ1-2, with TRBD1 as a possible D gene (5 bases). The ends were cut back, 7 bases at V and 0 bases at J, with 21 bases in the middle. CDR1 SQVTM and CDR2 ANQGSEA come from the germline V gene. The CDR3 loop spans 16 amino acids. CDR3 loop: CSARRRLGTANYGYTF. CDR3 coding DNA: TGCAGCGCCAGGAGGCGCCTCGGGACGGCTAACTATGGCTACACCTTC.

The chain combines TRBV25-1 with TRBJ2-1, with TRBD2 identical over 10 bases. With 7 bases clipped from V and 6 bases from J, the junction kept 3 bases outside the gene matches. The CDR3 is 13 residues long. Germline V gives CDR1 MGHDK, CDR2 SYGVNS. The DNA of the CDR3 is TGTGCCAGCATGCTAGCGGGAGCCAATGAGCAGTTCTTC. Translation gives CASMLAGANEQFF.

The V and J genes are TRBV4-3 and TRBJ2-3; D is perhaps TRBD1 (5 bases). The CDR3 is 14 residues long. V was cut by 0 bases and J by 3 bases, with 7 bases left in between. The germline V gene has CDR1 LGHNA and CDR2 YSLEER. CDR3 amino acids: CASSQEAGTDTQYF. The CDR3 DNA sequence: TGCGCCAGCAGCCAAGAGGCAGGGACAGATACGCAGTATTTT.

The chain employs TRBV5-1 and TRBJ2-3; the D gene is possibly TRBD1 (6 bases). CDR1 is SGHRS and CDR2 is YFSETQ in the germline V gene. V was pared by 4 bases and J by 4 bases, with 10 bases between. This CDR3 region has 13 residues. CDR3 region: CASSHDRPDTQYF. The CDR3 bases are TGCGCCAGCAGCCATGACAGGCCAGATACGCAGTATTTT.

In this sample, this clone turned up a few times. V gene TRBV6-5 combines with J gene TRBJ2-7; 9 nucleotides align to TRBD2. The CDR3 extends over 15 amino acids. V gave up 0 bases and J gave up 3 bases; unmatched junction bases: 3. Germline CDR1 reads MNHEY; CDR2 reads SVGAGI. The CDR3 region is CASSYSTSGIYEQYF. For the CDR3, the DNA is TGTGCCAGCAGTTACTCGACTAGCGGTATCTACGAGCAGTACTTC.

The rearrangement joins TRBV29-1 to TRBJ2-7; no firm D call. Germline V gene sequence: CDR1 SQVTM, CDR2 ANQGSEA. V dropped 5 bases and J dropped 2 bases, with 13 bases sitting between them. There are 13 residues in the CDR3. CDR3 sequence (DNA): TGCAGCGTTAACTCTCCGGGCACCTACGAGCAGTACTTC. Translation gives CSVNSPGTYEQYF.

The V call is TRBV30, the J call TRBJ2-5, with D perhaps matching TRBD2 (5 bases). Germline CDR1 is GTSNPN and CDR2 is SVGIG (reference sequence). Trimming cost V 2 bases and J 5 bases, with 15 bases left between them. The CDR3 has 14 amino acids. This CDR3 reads CAWSPGKKTETQYF. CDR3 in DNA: TGTGCCTGGAGTCCCGGGAAAAAGACGGAGACCCAGTACTTC.

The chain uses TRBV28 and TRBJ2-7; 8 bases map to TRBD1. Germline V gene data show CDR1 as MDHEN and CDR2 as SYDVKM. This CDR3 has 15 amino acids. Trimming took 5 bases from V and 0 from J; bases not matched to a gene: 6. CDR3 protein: CASSIRGPSSYEQYF. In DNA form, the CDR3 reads TGTGCCAGCAGTATCAGGGGGCCGAGCTCCTACGAGCAGTACTTC.

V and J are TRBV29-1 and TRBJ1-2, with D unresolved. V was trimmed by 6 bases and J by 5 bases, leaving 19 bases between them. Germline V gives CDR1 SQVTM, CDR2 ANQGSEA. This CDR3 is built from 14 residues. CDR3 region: CSVEGRERGYGYTF. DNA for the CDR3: TGCAGCGTCGAGGGCCGGGAGCGAGGGTATGGCTACACCTTC.

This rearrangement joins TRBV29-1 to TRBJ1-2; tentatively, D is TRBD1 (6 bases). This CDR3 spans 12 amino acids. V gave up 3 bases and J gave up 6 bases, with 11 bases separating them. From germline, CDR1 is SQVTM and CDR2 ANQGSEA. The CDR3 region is CSVEGGVDGYTF. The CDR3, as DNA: TGCAGCGTTGAGGGGGGCGTGGATGGCTACACCTTC.

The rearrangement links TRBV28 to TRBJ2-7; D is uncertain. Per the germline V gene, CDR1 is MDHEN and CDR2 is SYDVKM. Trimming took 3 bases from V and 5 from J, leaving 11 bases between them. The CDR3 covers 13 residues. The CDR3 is CASSFEAIHEQYF. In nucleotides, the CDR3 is TGTGCCAGCAGTTTTGAAGCAATCCACGAGCAGTACTTC.

CDR3 loop: CASSVAGLNTGELFF. The DNA of the CDR3 is TGTGCCAGCAGCGTAGCAGGGTTGAACACCGGGGAGCTGTTTTTT. The chain couples TRBV9 to TRBJ2-2, with TRBD1 as a possible D gene (5 bases). The germline CDR1 and CDR2 sequences are SGDLS and YYNGEE. V was pared by 0 bases and J by 1 base, with 7 bases between. CDR3 size: 15 residues.

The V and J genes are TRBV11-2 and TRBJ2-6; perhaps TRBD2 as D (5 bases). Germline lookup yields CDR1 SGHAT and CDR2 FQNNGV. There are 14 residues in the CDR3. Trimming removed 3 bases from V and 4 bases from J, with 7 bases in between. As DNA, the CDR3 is TGTGCCAGCAGCTTGAGGGCCGGGGCCAACGTCCTGACTTTC. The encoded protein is CASSLRAGANVLTF.

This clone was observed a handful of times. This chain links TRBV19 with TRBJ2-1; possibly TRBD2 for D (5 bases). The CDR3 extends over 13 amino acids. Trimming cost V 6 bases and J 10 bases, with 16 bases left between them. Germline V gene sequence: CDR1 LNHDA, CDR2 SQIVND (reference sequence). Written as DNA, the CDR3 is TGTGCCAGTAGGCCTATGGGAGCCAGAGAGCAGTTCTTC. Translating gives CASRPMGAREQFF. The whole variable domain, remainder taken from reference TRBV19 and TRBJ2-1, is DGGITQSPKYLFRKEGQNVTLSCEQNLNHDAMYWYRQDPGQGLRLIYYSQIVNDFQKGDIAEGYSVSREKKESFPLTVTSAQKNPTAFYLCASRPMGAREQFFGPGTRLTVL.